This T cell receptor beta chain came from a study of blood T cell repertoires in COVID-19. On the study more broadly: Both acute and convalescent COVID-19 samples were obtained from the United States, Italy and Spain. The analysed material was cDNA or gDNA that came from T cells, B-cell-depleted T cells, or PBMCs.

Under the authors' procedure: Quantification of nucleated cells was approximated via reference gene primer amplification. Some clones are missing from TCRdb's copy, which holds only in-frame ones; the method was immunoSEQ multiplex PCR. V and J calls and clone size are copied from that table; D and trimming were computed from the DNA. This table has about 130,000 clones, approximately 82% appearing once. CDR3 length: 16 amino acids. With V trimmed by 3 bases and J by 8 bases, 11 bases remained unmatched. Germline V gene data show CDR1 as LNHDA and CDR2 as SQIVND (reference sequence). This sequence joins TRBV19 and TRBJ2-1; TRBD2 agrees at 9 bases. The sample was peripheral blood. The receptor was isolated from a man in his 60s who had recovered from COVID-19. The CDR3 coding sequence is TGTGCCAGTAGTATTGCGGCTAGCGGGATAAGGGATGAGCAGTTCTTC. Translation: CASSIAASGIRDEQFF.